The 29 T cell receptor beta chains listed next were all sequenced from one sample in a study of T cell responses to AZD1222 COVID-19 vaccine. Sequencing used immunoSEQ multiplex PCR; TCRdb keeps in-frame clones, though not all of them. In the table there are approximately 96,000 clones, about 86% of which are singletons. Source: peripheral blood, taken 28 days after the second AZD1222 dose. All receptors come from an adult who received the AZD1222 COVID-19 vaccine.

The chain carries TRBV11-2 and TRBJ1-2, with a tentative D call TRBD1 (6 bases). Germline V lookup: CDR1 SGHAT, CDR2 FQNNGV. The CDR3 is 15 amino acids. The V end was cut by 6 bases, the J end by 2 bases, with 16 bases between. The CDR3 bases are TGTGCCAGCAGAAGTATAGGGGGGCAGAACTATGGCTACACCTTC. The encoded protein is CASRSIGGQNYGYTF.

The chain carries TRBV10-3 and TRBJ2-3; D perhaps matches TRBD1 (5 bases). Germline CDR1 ENHRY, CDR2 SYGVKD. The CDR3 runs 15 residues. V was shortened by 8 bases and J by 1 base, with 16 bases between the two germline ends. The CDR3 region is CAIRRAGQGTDTQYF. In DNA, the CDR3 is TGTGCCATCCGCAGAGCAGGGCAGGGCACAGATACGCAGTATTTT.

The V call is TRBV18, the J call TRBJ1-4; no clear D. Trimming took 6 bases from V and 0 from J, leaving 11 bases between them. This CDR3 has 15 amino acids. In germline, CDR1 is KGHSH, CDR2 LQKENI. As DNA, the CDR3 is TGTGCCAGCTCTTCCGATAGGGCAACTAATGAAAAACTGTTTTTT. It yields the protein CASSSDRATNEKLFF.

This chain connects TRBV18 to TRBJ1-5; maybe TRBD1 (5 bases). The CDR3 runs 13 residues. CDR1 is KGHSH, CDR2 LQKENI, per germline. Trimming stripped 2 bases from V and 7 bases from J, with 9 bases between. CDR3 nucleotide sequence: TGTGCCAGCTCACCATCCGAGGGGCAGCCCCAGCATTTT. Translated, it gives CASSPSEGQPQHF.

The V and J genes are TRBV30 and TRBJ2-2, with 8 bases lining up with TRBD1. This CDR3 has 16 amino acids. Looked up from germline, CDR1 is GTSNPN and CDR2 is SVGIG (reference sequence). After removal of 1 base from V and 0 bases from J, the junction contained 4 bases not matched to a gene. The CDR3 coding sequence is TGTGCCTGGAGTGCCGACAGGGGCACGAACACCGGGGAGCTGTTTTTT. It codes for CAWSADRGTNTGELFF.

CDR3 sequence (DNA): TGTGCCAGTAGCGTTACAGGGGGAGGGACTGAAGCTTTCTTT. Encoded protein: CASSVTGGGTEAFF. The rearrangement uses TRBV19 and TRBJ1-1, with TRBD1 identical over 8 bases. The V gene end was trimmed by 6 bases and the J gene end by 5 bases; junction bases not matched to a gene: 8. The germline CDR1 and CDR2 sequences are LNHDA and SQIVND (reference sequence). CDR3 length equals 14 residues.

This sequence joins TRBV3-1 (or the pseudogene TRBV3-2) and TRBJ2-3; D assignment may be TRBD1 or TRBD2 (6 bases each). CDR1 is LGHDT and CDR2 is YNNKEL in the germline V gene (reference sequence). This CDR3 is 17 amino acids long. V lost 0 bases to trimming and J lost 6 bases, with 19 bases between them. For the CDR3, the DNA is TGTGCCAGCAGCCAAGACCCCGGGAGAGGAGGGGGGGATACGCAGTATTTT. It specifies CASSQDPGRGGGDTQYF.

This clone was counted between two and nine times. The genes are TRBV18 and TRBJ1-5; D uncertain. Germline loops: CDR1 KGHSH, CDR2 LQKENI. This CDR3 spans 13 amino acids. V dropped 3 bases and J dropped 4 bases, with 7 bases sitting between them. The CDR3 nucleotides read TGTGCCAGCTCACCGGGAGATAATCAGCCCCAGCATTTT. Protein product: CASSPGDNQPQHF. Supplemented by reference TRBV18 and TRBJ1-5, the full variable domain reads NAGVMQNPRHLVRRRGQEARLRCSPMKGHSHVYWYRQLPEEGLKFMVYLQKENIIDESGMPKERFSAEFPKEGPSILRIQQVVRGDSAAYFCASSPGDNQPQHFGDGTRLSIL.

The chain recombines TRBV9 with TRBJ1-2, with 8 bases aligning to TRBD1. CDR3 length: 15 residues. Germline CDR1 reads SGDLS; CDR2 reads YYNGEE. The trim removed 0 bases at V and 8 bases at J, leaving 9 bases unmatched. CDR3 coding DNA: TGTGCCAGCAGCGTAGAGGGGCAGGGGGCGTTGGGCTACACCTTC. Protein: CASSVEGQGALGYTF.

Comment on this clone: One junction end does not reproduce the germline sequence, and a read error may be involved. V gene TRBV12-3 or TRBV12-4 combines with J gene TRBJ2-6; 8 nucleotides line up with TRBD1. The CDR3 totals 10 residues. CDR3 in DNA: TGTGCCAGCGGAGGACAGGGCGTCTCTTTC. This translates into CASGGQGVSF.

The chain's CDR3 is CASSQELGGWKTQYF. In nucleotides, the CDR3 is TGTGCCAGCAGCCAAGAGTTGGGGGGCTGGAAAACGCAGTATTTT. The genes are TRBV3-1 (or the pseudogene TRBV3-2) and TRBJ2-3, with D possibly being TRBD1 or TRBD2 (6 bases each). Trimming shortened V by 0 bases and J by 9 bases, and 16 bases separated the two germline ends. The CDR3 is 15 amino acids. Germline-derived CDR1 and CDR2 are LGHDT and YNNKEL (reference sequence).

This clone was found once. The chain has TRBV19 and TRBJ2-7; D is uncertain. From germline, CDR1 is LNHDA and CDR2 SQIVND (reference sequence). With 9 bases removed from V and 4 bases from J, the gap between germline ends came to 10 bases. CDR3 length: 11 amino acids. As DNA, the CDR3 is TGTGCCAGCGGGCGAGGTTACGAGCAGTACTTC. Its protein is CASGRGYEQYF. Full variable domain (remainder filled in from reference TRBV19 and TRBJ2-7): DGGITQSPKYLFRKEGQNVTLSCEQNLNHDAMYWYRQDPGQGLRLIYYSQIVNDFQKGDIAEGYSVSREKKESFPLTVTSAQKNPTAFYLCASGRGYEQYFGPGTRLTVT.

The chain has TRBV4-2 and TRBJ2-6; either TRBD1 or TRBD2 may supply D (5 bases each). The V end lost 0 bases, the J end lost 0 bases, and 12 bases lay between the germline ends. Germline V gene lookup returns CDR1 LGHNA and CDR2 YNFKEQ. CDR3 length equals 18 residues. In DNA, the CDR3 is TGTGCCAGCAGCCAAGATTTGAGGGACCGCTCTGGGGCCAACGTCCTGACTTTC. Amino acids: CASSQDLRDRSGANVLTF.

CDR3 bases: TGTGCCAGCAGCAACGGGATCGACACAGATACGCAGTATTTT. Encoded protein: CASSNGIDTDTQYF. This sequence joins TRBV5-4 and TRBJ2-3; possible D gene TRBD2, 5 bases. CDR1 SGHNT and CDR2 YYREEE come from the germline V gene (reference sequence). CDR3 length: 14 amino acids. The V and J ends lost 4 bases and 2 bases respectively, with 11 bases between them.

This chain uses TRBV12-3 or TRBV12-4 with TRBJ2-1; a possible D gene is TRBD2 (6 bases). This CDR3 is 12 amino acids long. Trimming removed 1 base at V and 9 bases at J, with 7 bases between. CDR3 sequence reads: CASSLGGVEQFF. Written as DNA, the CDR3 is TGTGCCAGCAGTTTAGGGGGGGTTGAGCAGTTCTTC.

This rearrangement joins TRBV5-1 to TRBJ2-1, with D unresolved. Germline CDR1 SGHRS, CDR2 YFSETQ. The CDR3 spans 14 residues. With 0 bases removed from V and 4 bases from J, the gap between germline ends came to 8 bases. As DNA, the CDR3 is TGCGCCAGCAGCTTGGAGGGCGCTTACAATGAGCAGTTCTTC. Its translation is CASSLEGAYNEQFF.

In this sample, this clone turned up a few times. A junction boundary mismatches the germline segment, possibly from a read error. The rearrangement joins TRBV7-9 to TRBJ2-7; 8 bases are shared with TRBD2. CDR1 SEHNR and CDR2 FQNEAQ come from the germline V gene (reference sequence). CDR3 length equals 12 residues. In nucleotides, the CDR3 is TGTGCCAGCATTATCGAGCGGGAGCCCCTGCACTTC. It yields the protein CASIIEREPLHF.

The rearrangement uses TRBV3-1 (or the pseudogene TRBV3-2) and TRBJ1-2; TRBD1 agrees at 8 bases. Trimming removed 3 bases from V and 5 bases from J; junction bases left unmatched: 8. Germline assignment: CDR1 LGHDT and CDR2 YNNKEL (reference sequence). There are 15 residues in the CDR3. The CDR3 protein is CASSHRGQGRYGYTF. As DNA, the CDR3 is TGTGCCAGCAGCCACCGTGGACAGGGAAGGTATGGCTACACCTTC.

The chain has TRBV28 and TRBJ2-1; 16 positions match TRBD2. The V gene's germline CDR1 is MDHEN and CDR2 SYDVKM. Trimming at V came to 5 bases and at J to 0 bases, leaving 7 bases not matched to a gene. The CDR3 is made up of 19 amino acids. This CDR3 reads CASSTGLAGGRGSYNEQFF. DNA of the CDR3: TGTGCCAGCAGTACGGGACTAGCGGGAGGGCGGGGCTCCTACAATGAGCAGTTCTTC. The whole variable domain, filled in from reference TRBV28 and TRBJ2-1, reads DVKVTQSSRYLVKRTGEKVFLECVQDMDHENMFWYRQDPGLGLRLIYFSYDVKMKEKGDIPEGYSVSREKKERFSLILESASTNQTSMYLCASSTGLAGGRGSYNEQFFGPGTRLTVL.

The chain joins TRBV6-6 to TRBJ1-2; 7 nucleotides match TRBD1. The CDR3 runs to 17 residues. Germline trimming cut 5 bases from V and 2 bases from J; bases unmatched to any gene: 14. Germline lookup yields CDR1 MNHNY and CDR2 SVGAGI (reference sequence). CDR3 region: CASSLGIEGARNYGYTF. The CDR3 coding sequence is TGTGCCAGCAGTCTAGGGATTGAGGGGGCGCGGAACTATGGCTACACCTTC.

This clone was detected once. The chain recombines TRBV28 with TRBJ1-2, with TRBD1 matching over 7 bases. The J segment lost 2 bases and the V segment lost 5 bases, leaving 2 bases of the junction unmatched. This CDR3 spans 13 amino acids. Germline CDR1 MDHEN, CDR2 SYDVKM. DNA of the CDR3: TGTGCCAGCAGTCAGGGGGTCAACTATGGCTACACCTTC. Its protein is CASSQGVNYGYTF.

The gene calls are TRBV19 and TRBJ2-7, with D perhaps TRBD1 (6 bases). Trimming shortened V by 6 bases and J by 6 bases, and 15 bases separated the two germline ends. CDR3 length equals 13 residues. CDR1 LNHDA and CDR2 SQIVND come from the germline V gene (reference sequence). The CDR3 region has the DNA TGTGCCAGTAGAAGACAGGTGGCTGGCGAGCAGTACTTC. Its translation: CASRRQVAGEQYF.

The rearrangement joins TRBV25-1 to TRBJ1-2; D ambiguous. The CDR3 consists of 13 residues. Germline values: CDR1 MGHDK, CDR2 SYGVNS. Trimming stripped 4 bases from V and 7 bases from J, with 13 bases between. The CDR3 DNA reads TGTGCCAGCAGTGGTCCCCTCCGGGGTGGCTACACCTTC. Encoded protein: CASSGPLRGGYTF.

The V call is TRBV5-1, the J call TRBJ2-1; D not resolved. This CDR3 is 15 amino acids long. Germline loops: CDR1 SGHRS, CDR2 YFSETQ. Between the trimmed V and J ends, which lost 2 bases and 5 bases, there was a span of 14 bases. The CDR3 here is CASSFREYSHNEQFF. CDR3 DNA: TGCGCCAGCAGCTTCCGAGAATACAGCCACAATGAGCAGTTCTTC.

This rearrangement joins TRBV19 to TRBJ2-3; 8 bases map to TRBD1. The V and J ends lost 2 bases and 4 bases, in that order; junction bases with no gene match: 2. Per germline, CDR1 LNHDA and CDR2 SQIVND (reference sequence). This CDR3 is 14 amino acids long. The CDR3 DNA reads as TGTGCCAGTAGTATACAGGGGGCGGCAGATACGCAGTATTTT. It is translated as CASSIQGAADTQYF.

V gene TRBV2 combines with J gene TRBJ2-7, with TRBD2 as a possible D gene (6 bases). The CDR3 has 13 residues. Germline V gives CDR1 SNHLY, CDR2 FYNNEI. The germline V and J ends were trimmed by 8 bases and 0 bases, with 11 bases remaining between them. In DNA, the CDR3 is TGTGCCAGCCGGGCGGGGTCCTCCTACGAGCAGTACTTC. It encodes CASRAGSSYEQYF.

In DNA form, the CDR3 reads TGCGCCAGCAGCTTGGCGGCAGGTCAGGCCAAAAACATTCAGTACTTC. Amino acid sequence: CASSLAAGQAKNIQYF. The chain has TRBV5-1 and TRBJ2-4; D is uncertain. V was cut by 0 bases and J by 1 base, with 11 bases left in between. Germline CDR1 is SGHRS and CDR2 is YFSETQ. This CDR3 is 16 amino acids long. The full variable domain, with the rest looked up from reference TRBV5-1 and TRBJ2-4, is KAGVTQTPRYLIKTRGQQVTLSCSPISGHRSVSWYQQTPGQGLQFLFEYFSETQRNKGNFPGRFSGRQFSNSRSEMNVSTLELGDSALYLCASSLAAGQAKNIQYFGAGTRLSVL.

The rearrangement joins TRBV19 to TRBJ2-7; no clear D gene. This CDR3 has 14 amino acids. The ends were cut back, 3 bases at V and 2 bases at J, with 11 bases in the middle. CDR1 and CDR2 from the germline V gene are LNHDA and SQIVND (reference sequence). CDR3 region: CASSMALGTYEQYF. CDR3 nucleotide sequence: TGTGCCAGTAGTATGGCCCTCGGTACCTACGAGCAGTACTTC. Together with reference TRBV19 and TRBJ2-7, the CDR3 gives the full variable domain: DGGITQSPKYLFRKEGQNVTLSCEQNLNHDAMYWYRQDPGQGLRLIYYSQIVNDFQKGDIAEGYSVSREKKESFPLTVTSAQKNPTAFYLCASSMALGTYEQYFGPGTRLTVT.

V and J are TRBV11-2 and TRBJ1-3; no reliable D call. CDR1 SGHAT and CDR2 FQNNGV come from the germline V gene. CDR3 length: 14 residues. The ends were cut back, 0 bases at V and 2 bases at J, with 5 bases in the middle. The CDR3 spells CASSLDTTGNTIYF. The DNA of the CDR3 is TGTGCCAGCAGCTTAGATACTACTGGAAACACCATATATTTT.